These 10 T cell receptor beta chains came from one sample sequenced in a study of CD8+ T cells in alopecia areata. Reverse transcribed after extraction, RNA yielded cDNA as the sequencing template. Profiled with immunoSEQ multiplex PCR; TCRdb holds only in-frame clones, not every one. The table includes more than 75,000 clones, 41% detected once. Sequenced sample: CD4+ T cells sorted from blood. These receptors were taken from a human donor with alopecia areata.

This clone was picked up many times. The rearrangement uses TRBV5-1 and TRBJ2-6, with 8 bases identical to TRBD1. This CDR3 comprises 16 residues. Germline lookup yields CDR1 SGHRS and CDR2 YFSETQ. V gave up 4 bases and J gave up 2 bases; unmatched junction bases: 5. In nucleotides, the CDR3 is TGCGCCAGCAGCCCAAGACAGGGGCCTGGGGCCAACGTCCTGACTTTC. Amino acids: CASSPRQGPGANVLTF. The whole variable domain, remainder taken from reference TRBV5-1 and TRBJ2-6, is KAGVTQTPRYLIKTRGQQVTLSCSPISGHRSVSWYQQTPGQGLQFLFEYFSETQRNKGNFPGRFSGRQFSNSRSEMNVSTLELGDSALYLCASSPRQGPGANVLTFGAGSRLTVL.

The chain couples TRBV5-1 to TRBJ1-2; no reliable D call. Trimming left V 0 bases short and J 4 bases short, with 7 bases between. Per germline, CDR1 SGHRS and CDR2 YFSETQ. The CDR3 covers 13 residues. The CDR3 reads CASSLVGSYGYTF. The CDR3, as DNA: TGCGCCAGCAGCTTGGTGGGATCCTATGGCTACACCTTC.

Note on this clone: Additional DNA sequences in this sample encode the identical CDR3. This chain links TRBV5-1 with TRBJ1-1; 9 bases fit TRBD1. Germline CDR1 reads SGHRS; CDR2 reads YFSETQ. V lost 3 bases, J lost 2 bases, and 2 bases stayed unmatched. The CDR3 is made up of 14 amino acids. DNA for the CDR3: TGCGCCAGCAGCTCTACAGGGGGCAACACTGAAGCTTTCTTT. Translated: CASSSTGGNTEAFF.

The chain carries TRBV5-6 and TRBJ2-3; no clear D. The CDR3 loop spans 14 amino acids. Trimming stripped 4 bases from V and 4 bases from J, with 13 bases between. The germline V gene encodes CDR1 SGHDT and CDR2 YYEEEE. In nucleotides, the CDR3 is TGTGCCAGCAGCCGGTTGTCTCCCCCAGATACGCAGTATTTT. It is translated as CASSRLSPPDTQYF.

The chain couples TRBV30 to TRBJ2-1, with a possible D match to TRBD2 (6 bases). V lost 7 bases and J 8 bases, leaving 18 bases between the germline ends. The CDR3 has 13 residues. CDR1 GTSNPN and CDR2 SVGIG come from the germline V gene (reference sequence). Here the CDR3 DNA reads TGTGCCTCCCGCTCCGGGAGTTTTTATGAGCAGTTCTTC. Amino acids: CASRSGSFYEQFF. Supplemented by reference TRBV30 and TRBJ2-1, the full variable domain reads SQTIHQWPATLVQPVGSPLSLECTVEGTSNPNLYWYRQAAGRGLQLLFYSVGIGQISSEVPQNLSASRPQDRQFILSSKKLLLSDSGFYLCASRSGSFYEQFFGPGTRLTVL.

This clone has only a few counts. The V gene is TRBV5-1, the J gene TRBJ2-7; 12 nucleotides agree with TRBD1. Germline V gene lookup returns CDR1 SGHRS and CDR2 YFSETQ. There are 14 residues in the CDR3. J gave up 7 bases and V 7 bases, and 9 bases lay outside the gene matches. The CDR3 is CASAPGQGAREQYF. CDR3 coding DNA: TGCGCCAGCGCACCGGGACAGGGGGCGCGGGAGCAGTACTTC.

This clone was seen only a few times. The chain uses TRBV7-8 and TRBJ2-7; 8 bases map to TRBD1. Per germline, CDR1 SGHVS and CDR2 FQNEAQ. The J segment lost 6 bases and the V segment lost 1 base, leaving 8 bases of the junction unmatched. This CDR3 is built from 15 residues. The CDR3 region is CASSLVPGQGVEQYF. For the CDR3, the DNA is TGTGCCAGCAGCTTAGTCCCCGGACAGGGAGTCGAGCAGTACTTC.

The chain recombines TRBV6-5 with TRBJ2-3; D is unclear. The CDR3 loop spans 12 amino acids. V was cut by 6 bases and J by 7 bases, with 11 bases left in between. Germline V lookup: CDR1 MNHEY, CDR2 SVGAGI. The CDR3 loop reads CASRRNGHTQYF. The CDR3 region has the DNA TGTGCCAGCAGGCGGAACGGTCATACGCAGTATTTT.

This clone was seen many times. The chain employs TRBV7-2 and TRBJ2-5, with TRBD1 matching over 7 bases. CDR1 and CDR2 (germline): SGHTA, FQGNSA. The CDR3 loop spans 13 amino acids. The V and J ends lost 5 bases and 4 bases, in that order; junction bases with no gene match: 4. In nucleotides, the CDR3 is TGTGCCAGCAGCCCAGGGGGAACAGAGACCCAGTACTTC. It codes for CASSPGGTETQYF.

The table lists this clone with a few counts. The chain links TRBV28 to TRBJ1-1; no definite D call. The ends were cut back, 1 base at V and 11 bases at J, with 11 bases in the middle. The CDR3 is 12 amino acids. Germline V gene sequence: CDR1 MDHEN, CDR2 SYDVKM. CDR3 amino acids: CASSLSWAGAFF. The CDR3 region has the DNA TGTGCCAGCAGTTTATCCTGGGCTGGGGCTTTCTTT.